The 4 T cell receptor beta chains presented below share a single source sample, sequenced in a study of T-cell memory formation after mild COVID-19. TCRdb analysed the 5' RACE reads with MiXCR anew, one entry per CDR3 protein. The repertoire includes about 38,000 distinct CDR3 sequences, about an eighth of them detected once, and approximately 28% sits in the top ten. Specimen: PBMCs or a T cell subset sorted from them (not recorded which). The receptors were sampled from a man younger than 30 who had mild COVID-19 (a few samples of this study predate the infection). Cell type and time point are not known.

This clonotype appeared many times. CDR3 sequence reads: CASSLSSLAMYF. CDR3 DNA: TGTGCCAGCAGCTTATCATCCTTGGCCATGTACTTC. The genes are TRBV7-8 and TRBJ2-5; D remains ambiguous. Germline values: CDR1 SGHVS, CDR2 FQNEAQ. The CDR3 consists of 12 residues. V lost 2 bases, J lost 13 bases, and 14 bases lay in between.

This clonotype was picked up many times. The V call is TRBV29-1, the J call TRBJ2-5, with D hard to call. V was clipped by 4 bases and J by 1 base, with 1 base between them. This CDR3 spans 10 amino acids. In germline, CDR1 is SQVTM, CDR2 ANQGSEA. The CDR3 here is CSVGQETQYF. CDR3 nucleotides: TGCAGCGTTGGCCAAGAGACCCAGTACTTC.

The sample holds many counts of this clonotype. CDR3 in amino acids: CASSPTRQGEAFF. CDR3 nucleotides: TGTGCCAGCAGCCCTACTCGACAGGGTGAAGCTTTCTTT. The rearrangement joins TRBV7-2 to TRBJ1-1, with TRBD1 identical over 7 bases. CDR1 and CDR2 (germline): SGHTA, FQGNSA. V was pared by 5 bases and J by 7 bases, with 7 bases of the junction left unmatched. CDR3 size: 13 residues.

At least ten counts were recorded for this clonotype. The CDR3 nucleotides read TGTGCCAGCAGCCACAGGGAGTCACCCCTCCACTTT. It codes for CASSHRESPLHF. This chain links TRBV7-9 with TRBJ1-6, with D perhaps TRBD1 (6 bases). Trimming stripped 5 bases from V and 10 bases from J, with 9 bases between. CDR3 length equals 12 residues. Germline CDR1 SEHNR, CDR2 FQNEAQ (reference sequence).